The 12 T cell receptor beta chains below all came from one sample that was sequenced in a study of cytomegalovirus exposure and HLA in healthy donors. Vbeta (60) and Jbeta (13) primers were used in the PCR. Clones were read by immunoSEQ multiplex PCR, and TCRdb kept only the in-frame ones, dropping some. Altogether roughly 250,000 clones are present, 80% being singletons, with the ten largest covering about 0.3%. The sequencing sample was made of PBMCs. All receptors derive from a girl aged 2-10 years in good health and CMV-seronegative.

Only a few counts were recorded for this clone. V and J are TRBV9 and TRBJ2-2, with 7 nucleotides matching TRBD2. Germline CDR1 SGDLS, CDR2 YYNGEE. Trimming cost V 2 bases and J 4 bases; bases outside gene matches: 5. The CDR3 has 15 residues. In DNA, the CDR3 is TGTGCCAGCAGCGTGATCGGGGGGAGCACCGGGGAGCTGTTTTTT. Its translation is CASSVIGGSTGELFF.

This clone showed up just a few times. Other DNA variants within this sample encode the same CDR3. CDR3 residues: CASSSWGGDTQYF. CDR3 in DNA: TGTGCCAGCAGCTCCTGGGGCGGAGATACGCAGTATTTT. This rearrangement joins TRBV7-9 to TRBJ2-3, with D possibly being TRBD1 (5 bases). The CDR3 consists of 13 residues. In germline, CDR1 is SEHNR, CDR2 FQNEAQ (reference sequence). V was cut by 4 bases and J by 5 bases, with 10 bases left in between. The variable domain in full, completed from reference TRBV7-9 and TRBJ2-3, reads DTGVSQNPRHKITKRGQNVTFRCDPISEHNRLYWYRQTLGQGPEFLTYFQNEAQLEKSRLLSDRFSAERPKGSFSTLEIQRTEQGDSAMYLCASSSWGGDTQYFGPGTRLTVL.

This sequence joins TRBV5-6 and TRBJ2-3; 9 bases are a match to TRBD2. There are 16 residues in the CDR3. The germline V gene has CDR1 SGHDT and CDR2 YYEEEE. The V segment lost 3 bases and the J segment 4 bases; nucleotides outside the gene matches: 9. The CDR3 sequence is CASSSFSGGGSDTQYF. The CDR3 nucleotides are TGTGCCAGCAGCTCCTTTAGCGGGGGAGGCTCAGATACGCAGTATTTT.

V and J are TRBV11-2 and TRBJ1-1, with 7 bases aligning to TRBD1. The CDR3 loop spans 13 amino acids. Per germline, CDR1 SGHAT and CDR2 FQNNGV. The junction had 4 bases not matched to a gene; V was cut back by 1 base and J by 8 bases. This chain's CDR3 is CASSLVMDREAFF. In nucleotides, the CDR3 is TGTGCCAGCAGCTTAGTCATGGACAGGGAAGCTTTCTTT.

The rearrangement joins TRBV6-5 to TRBJ1-1; TRBD1 might be the D (6 bases). The CDR3 has 14 amino acids. Germline CDR1 MNHEY, CDR2 SVGAGI. Trimming removed 7 bases from V and 1 base from J, with 13 bases in between. In DNA, the CDR3 is TGTGCCAGCACCGGCCCCAGGGGGAACACTGAAGCTTTCTTT. Protein product: CASTGPRGNTEAFF.

The chain joins TRBV30 to TRBJ2-1; 7 bases align to TRBD1. The CDR3 is made up of 12 amino acids. V dropped 8 bases and J dropped 6; count of bases not matched to a gene: 7. Germline V gene data show CDR1 as GTSNPN and CDR2 as SVGIG (reference sequence). The CDR3 reads CAEWTGSNEQFF. CDR3 DNA sequence: TGTGCCGAGTGGACAGGATCCAATGAGCAGTTCTTC.

The chain couples TRBV7-9 to TRBJ2-7; TRBD1 agrees at 8 bases. This CDR3 comprises 15 residues. The germline CDR1 and CDR2 sequences are SEHNR and FQNEAQ (reference sequence). The trim removed 2 bases at V and 5 bases at J, leaving 8 bases unmatched. DNA for the CDR3: TGTGCCAGCAGCTTAAGGACAGGGATTAAAGACGAGCAGTACTTC. Protein product: CASSLRTGIKDEQYF.

V and J are TRBV2 and TRBJ1-2; D is ambiguous. The V gene lost 5 bases and the J gene lost 8 bases, with 21 bases spanning the gap. The CDR3 contains 15 residues. The germline gives CDR1 SNHLY, CDR2 FYNNEI. The CDR3 DNA reads TGTGCCAGCAGTCCTCATGCTGGTAGTCCTCTAGGCTACACCTTC. Amino acid sequence: CASSPHAGSPLGYTF.

J is TRBJ2-1 and V is TRBV5-6; D might be TRBD2 (5 bases). Deletions cut 0 bases from V and 0 bases from J, with 13 bases between. The CDR3 extends over 17 amino acids. Germline CDR1 reads SGHDT; CDR2 reads YYEEEE. CDR3 in amino acids: CASSLDPAESSYNEQFF. The CDR3 DNA reads as TGTGCCAGCAGCTTGGATCCAGCGGAAAGCTCCTACAATGAGCAGTTCTTC. The full variable domain, completed using reference TRBV5-6 and TRBJ2-1, is DAGVTQSPTHLIKTRGQQVTLRCSPKSGHDTVSWYQQALGQGPQFIFQYYEEEERQRGNFPDRFSGHQFPNYSSELNVNALLLGDSALYLCASSLDPAESSYNEQFFGPGTRLTVL.

This clone was counted a single time. The CDR3 here is CASSLGLAVFSTDTQYF. The CDR3 region has the DNA TGTGCCAGCAGCTTAGGGCTAGCGGTTTTTAGCACAGATACGCAGTATTTT. J is TRBJ2-3 and V is TRBV7-9; the match to TRBD2 covers 7 bases. V shed 1 base and J 0 bases; nucleotides not matched to a gene: 7. The CDR3 runs to 17 residues. Germline CDR1 reads SEHNR; CDR2 reads FQNEAQ (reference sequence).

The chain couples TRBV5-3 to TRBJ2-6, with a possible D match to TRBD2 (5 bases). TRBV5-3 falls under the ORF class, with uncertain function. This CDR3 has 21 residues. Trimming left V 1 base short and J 0 bases short, with 23 bases between. This chain's CDR3 is CARSLHREGRAWSSGANVLTF. CDR3 in DNA: TGTGCCAGAAGCTTGCATCGGGAAGGACGCGCTTGGTCCTCTGGGGCCAACGTCCTGACTTTC.

The V and J genes are TRBV6-5 and TRBJ1-2; D is unclear. V dropped 2 bases and J dropped 4 bases, with 14 bases sitting between them. CDR1 is MNHEY and CDR2 is SVGAGI in the germline V gene. The CDR3 length is 15 residues. The CDR3 bases are TGTGCCAGCAGTTACGGGTTTTCAGAGGCCTATGGCTACACCTTC. Residues: CASSYGFSEAYGYTF.